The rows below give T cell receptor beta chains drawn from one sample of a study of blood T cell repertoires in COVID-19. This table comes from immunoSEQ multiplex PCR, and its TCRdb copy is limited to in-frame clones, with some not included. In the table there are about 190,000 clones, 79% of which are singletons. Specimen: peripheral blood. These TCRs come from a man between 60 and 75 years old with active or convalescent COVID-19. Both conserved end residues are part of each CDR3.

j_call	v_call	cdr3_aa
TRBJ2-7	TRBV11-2	CASSSGGAEQYF
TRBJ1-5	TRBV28	CASSKSGTGGRWNQPQHF
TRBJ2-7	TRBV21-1	CASSKALGADRTGDIYEQYF
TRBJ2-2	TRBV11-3	CASRGTGGNTGELFF
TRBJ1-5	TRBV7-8	CASSAFRTGNQPQHF
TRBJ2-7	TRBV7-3	CASSSSGGMSGEQYF
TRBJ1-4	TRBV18	CASSRGQGGEKLFF
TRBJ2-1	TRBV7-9	CASSLVGAGENEQFF
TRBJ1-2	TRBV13	CASSLLNNNGYTF
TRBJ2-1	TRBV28	CASSSLTSGNYNEQFF
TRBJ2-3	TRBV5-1	CASSFSAGGSPDTQYF
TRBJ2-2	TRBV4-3	CASSRTPGTDTGELFF
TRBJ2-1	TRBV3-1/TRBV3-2	CASSQVQGASEQFF
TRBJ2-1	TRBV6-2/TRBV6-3	CASSYAFRGSGNEQFF
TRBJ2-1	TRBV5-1	CASSRQSGRGGEQFF